Listed here are 18 T cell receptor beta chains from one sample, sequenced in a study of blood T cell repertoires in COVID-19. Clones were read by immunoSEQ multiplex PCR, and TCRdb kept only the in-frame ones, dropping some. The profile shows 150,000 to 200,000 clones, about nine tenths of them singletons. Sequenced material: peripheral blood. These receptors came from a man aged 65 to 85 with active or convalescent COVID-19.

V is TRBV7-2 and J is TRBJ2-5, with TRBD1 identical over 10 bases. The CDR3 runs to 14 residues. V gave up 5 bases and J gave up 4 bases; unmatched junction bases: 4. Per the germline V gene, CDR1 is SGHTA and CDR2 is FQGNSA. The CDR3 loop is CASSKTGGGETQYF. The CDR3 region has the DNA TGTGCCAGCAGCAAGACAGGGGGCGGAGAGACCCAGTACTTC.

The chain has TRBV10-1 and TRBJ2-7; no clear D gene. The CDR3 sequence is 12 residues long. Per the germline V gene, CDR1 is WNHNN and CDR2 is SYGVQD (reference sequence). Deletions cut 3 bases from V and 3 bases from J, with 6 bases between. The CDR3 reads CASSDSLYEQYF. The CDR3 region has the DNA TGCGCCAGCAGTGACAGTCTCTACGAGCAGTACTTC.

This clone has just one count. The V call is TRBV11-2, the J call TRBJ2-1; a possible D gene is TRBD2 (6 bases). The CDR3 length is 19 residues. V lost 1 base, J lost 3 bases, and 22 bases lay in between. Germline CDR1 SGHAT, CDR2 FQNNGV. CDR3 in amino acids: CASSLVGGSRFPLYNEQFF. In DNA, the CDR3 is TGTGCCAGCAGCTTAGTTGGGGGGTCCCGTTTCCCACTCTACAATGAGCAGTTCTTC.

This CDR3 reads CASSPRTHFTDTQYF. The DNA for the CDR3 is TGTGCCAGCAGCCCCAGGACTCATTTCACAGATACGCAGTATTTT. The gene calls are TRBV7-2 and TRBJ2-3, with D possibly TRBD2 on 5 matching bases. Trimming shortened V by 5 bases and J by 2 bases, and 14 bases separated the two germline ends. Germline V gene lookup returns CDR1 SGHTA and CDR2 FQGNSA. This CDR3 has 15 residues.

This chain links TRBV9 with TRBJ1-5; the match to TRBD1 covers 7 bases. Germline CDR1 SGDLS, CDR2 YYNGEE. The CDR3 extends over 14 amino acids. The trim removed 4 bases at V and 4 bases at J, leaving 5 bases unmatched. The CDR3 loop is CASSPRDSNQPQHF. The CDR3 DNA follows: TGTGCCAGCAGCCCCCGGGACAGTAATCAGCCCCAGCATTTT.

A single count supports this clone. The V and J genes are TRBV7-2 and TRBJ1-3, with D perhaps matching TRBD1 (5 bases). V was shortened by 5 bases and J by 2 bases, with 13 bases between the two germline ends. Germline V lookup: CDR1 SGHTA, CDR2 FQGNSA. The CDR3 spans 15 residues. CDR3 residues: CASSPRTSPGNTIYF. The CDR3 DNA reads as TGTGCCAGCAGCCCAAGGACATCGCCTGGAAACACCATATATTTT.

This chain uses TRBV27 with TRBJ2-7, with 9 bases fitting TRBD2. The germline gives CDR1 MNHEY, CDR2 SMNVEV (reference sequence). V shed 4 bases and J 5 bases; nucleotides not matched to a gene: 6. This CDR3 has 14 residues. The CDR3 DNA follows: TGTGCCAGCAGTTATAGCGGGAGACGGGACGAGCAGTACTTC. This gives the protein CASSYSGRRDEQYF.

The J gene is TRBJ1-4, the V gene TRBV4-1; D is perhaps TRBD1 (6 bases). This CDR3 contains 15 residues. Germline CDR1 and CDR2: MGHRA and YSYEKL. V was cut by 3 bases and J by 2 bases, with 10 bases left in between. The CDR3 loop is CASSHEQGTNEKLFF. In DNA, the CDR3 is TGCGCCAGCAGCCATGAACAGGGCACTAATGAAAAACTGTTTTTT.

The chain joins TRBV28 to TRBJ2-1; D is possibly TRBD2 (5 bases). The germline V and J ends were trimmed by 7 bases and 9 bases, with 16 bases remaining between them. CDR1 and CDR2 (germline): MDHEN, SYDVKM. The CDR3 is 13 residues long. In DNA, the CDR3 is TGTGCCAGCACGGGCGGTATGGCGGGTGAGCAGTTCTTC. This codes for CASTGGMAGEQFF.

The chain combines TRBV6-5 with TRBJ1-2; D is unclear. Trimming took 6 bases from V and 6 from J, leaving 5 bases between them. Germline V gene sequence: CDR1 MNHEY, CDR2 SVGAGI. CDR3 size: 10 residues. In DNA, the CDR3 is TGTGCCAGCAGCACGGATGGCTACACCTTC. This gives the protein CASSTDGYTF.

This clone was counted a few times. The CDR3 DNA sequence: TGTGCCAGCAGCTTGAGACAGGGGAAAGTGCGTGTTGATGGCTACACCTTC. Translating gives CASSLRQGKVRVDGYTF. The chain combines TRBV5-5 with TRBJ1-2; TRBD1 matches at 8 bases. The CDR3 is made up of 17 amino acids. The trim removed 1 base at V and 6 bases at J, leaving 14 bases unmatched. The germline CDR1 and CDR2 sequences are SGHKS and YYEKEE (reference sequence).

The chain joins TRBV19 to TRBJ1-1; 7 nucleotides match TRBD1. CDR3 length equals 14 residues. Looked up from germline, CDR1 is LNHDA and CDR2 is SQIVND (reference sequence). V shed 6 bases, J shed 4 bases, and the junction held 8 bases outside the gene matches. The CDR3 DNA is TGTGCCAGTAGGGATACAGGGGTGGCCACTGAAGCTTTCTTT. Translating it yields CASRDTGVATEAFF.

The V and J genes are TRBV5-4 and TRBJ2-3; tentatively, D is TRBD1 (5 bases). The V gene's germline CDR1 is SGHNT and CDR2 YYREEE (reference sequence). The V end lost 3 bases, the J end lost 2 bases, and 13 bases lay between the germline ends. The CDR3 runs 15 residues. In DNA, the CDR3 is TGTGCCAGCAGCTCTCAGGGTTCCCCCACAGATACGCAGTATTTT. It translates to CASSSQGSPTDTQYF.

This clone was seen ten or more times. The chain couples TRBV12-3 or TRBV12-4 to TRBJ1-5; a weak D match, TRBD1 (5 bases). Trimming removed 3 bases at V and 5 bases at J, with 8 bases between. There are 13 residues in the CDR3. The CDR3 sequence is CASSFRGDQPQHF. For the CDR3, the DNA is TGTGCCAGCAGTTTTAGGGGCGATCAGCCCCAGCATTTT.

The chain links TRBV5-5 to TRBJ1-2; TRBD1 agrees at 7 bases. CDR1 SGHKS and CDR2 YYEKEE come from the germline V gene (reference sequence). The CDR3 has 14 amino acids. The junction had 3 bases not matched to a gene; V was cut back by 0 bases and J by 4 bases. The CDR3 DNA sequence: TGTGCCAGCAGCTTGGGACAGGGTTTCTATGGCTACACCTTC. It translates to CASSLGQGFYGYTF.

This clone was found a few times. V and J are TRBV18 and TRBJ2-7; maybe TRBD1 (6 bases). In germline, CDR1 is KGHSH, CDR2 LQKENI. Trimming removed 4 bases from V and 1 base from J, with 8 bases in between. The CDR3 extends over 13 amino acids. The DNA for the CDR3 is TGTGCCAGCTCACAACAGGGTTCCTACGAGCAGTACTTC. This codes for CASSQQGSYEQYF.

The sample holds one count of this clone. This chain joins TRBV28 and TRBJ2-1; possible D gene TRBD1, 6 bases. The germline V and J ends were trimmed by 3 bases and 6 bases, with 12 bases remaining between them. There are 14 residues in the CDR3. Germline CDR1 reads MDHEN; CDR2 reads SYDVKM. This CDR3 is CASSLPQGFNEQFF. In nucleotides, the CDR3 is TGTGCCAGCAGTTTGCCACAGGGCTTCAATGAGCAGTTCTTC.

The J gene is TRBJ2-1, the V gene TRBV3-1 (or the pseudogene TRBV3-2), with TRBD2 matching 12 bases. This CDR3 spans 16 amino acids. The junction had 6 bases not matched to a gene; V was cut back by 2 bases and J by 7 bases. The germline V gene encodes CDR1 LGHDT and CDR2 YNNKEL (reference sequence). The CDR3 region is CASSQSSGGASNEQFF. CDR3 in DNA: TGTGCCAGCAGCCAATCTAGCGGGGGGGCATCAAATGAGCAGTTCTTC.